The 18 T cell receptor beta chains below come from one sample, sequenced in a study of T cell repertoires in cytomegalovirus infection. Each CDR3 protein is one row after TCRdb ran MiXCR on the reads. Of fewer than 950,000 distinct CDR3 sequences in the sample, approximately 29% were seen once. Antigens for these TCRs are unknown. This specimen was cultured CD8+ T cells from PBMCs, taken from culture after CMV antigen stimulation. All receptors come from a human donor in good health (CMV status not recorded). Some clones in this sample may be carry-over from other donors' samples.

This clonotype was observed once. V usage is TRBV20-1 and J usage is TRBJ2-7; TRBD2 might be the D (6 bases). This CDR3 is built from 15 residues. Trimming stripped 0 bases from V and 3 bases from J, with 15 bases between. Germline V gene data show CDR1 as DFQATT and CDR2 as SNEGSKA (reference sequence). The CDR3: CSARDPLRGGYEQYF. For the CDR3, the DNA is TGCAGTGCTAGAGATCCCTTGCGGGGAGGCTACGAGCAGTACTTC.

This clonotype was seen more than once but under ten times. The chain employs TRBV6-2 or TRBV6-3 and TRBJ2-1, with 8 nucleotides matching TRBD2. With 7 bases clipped from V and 7 bases from J, the junction kept 9 bases outside the gene matches. The CDR3 is 14 amino acids. In germline, CDR1 is MNHEY, CDR2 SVGEGT. The CDR3 here is CASTPWVAGNEQFF. The CDR3 DNA follows: TGTGCCAGCACCCCCTGGGTAGCGGGGAATGAGCAGTTCTTC.

V gene TRBV7-4 combines with J gene TRBJ2-6, with D maybe TRBD2 (6 bases). Germline CDR1 SGHVT, CDR2 SQSDAQ. V lost 7 bases and J lost 2, with 24 bases in between. The CDR3 runs 19 residues. This CDR3 is CASTAKKSTTGAGANVLTF. CDR3 coding DNA: TGTGCCAGCACCGCAAAGAAATCTACCACGGGGGCTGGGGCCAACGTCCTGACTTTC.

The chain combines TRBV4-3 with TRBJ2-1; a possible D gene is TRBD1 (6 bases). Germline V gives CDR1 LGHNA, CDR2 YSLEER. The CDR3 extends over 14 amino acids. V gave up 4 bases and J gave up 7 bases, with 14 bases separating them. The CDR3 reads CASSPQGMGNEQFF. The CDR3 DNA reads TGCGCCAGCAGCCCCCAGGGGATGGGGAATGAGCAGTTCTTC.

This chain links TRBV7-2 with TRBJ2-1, with 7 bases that match TRBD1. Germline CDR1 and CDR2: SGHTA and FQGNSA. The CDR3 loop spans 16 amino acids. V lost 1 base to trimming and J lost 2 bases; unmatched junction nucleotides: 5. CDR3 DNA: TGTGCCAGCAGCTTAGAGACAGGGAGACCCTACAATGAGCAGTTCTTC. This translates into CASSLETGRPYNEQFF. Looking up the rest from reference TRBV7-2 and TRBJ2-1 gives the full variable domain: GAGVSQSPSNKVTEKGKDVELRCDPISGHTALYWYRQSLGQGLEFLIYFQGNSAPDKSGLPSDRFSAERTGGSVSTLTIQRTQQEDSAVYLCASSLETGRPYNEQFFGPGTRLTVL.

This clonotype was detected only a few times. The genes are TRBV7-9 and TRBJ2-2; the D is unclear. The V end was cut by 9 bases, the J end by 4 bases, with 15 bases between. Germline V gene lookup returns CDR1 SEHNR and CDR2 FQNEAQ (reference sequence). This CDR3 comprises 14 residues. CDR3 nucleotide sequence: TGTGCCAGTCTCCCGTTCAGGTTCACCGGGGAGCTGTTTTTT. Residues: CASLPFRFTGELFF.

This clonotype was counted ten times or more. CDR3 coding DNA: TGCAGTGTTTTAGCGGGGGGGCCCCTAACGGATACGCAGTATTTT. This gives the protein CSVLAGGPLTDTQYF. This chain connects TRBV20-1 to TRBJ2-3, with 11 bases that match TRBD2. The CDR3 is 15 residues long. Trimming took 7 bases from V and 6 from J; bases not matched to a gene: 12. The V gene's germline CDR1 is DFQATT and CDR2 SNEGSKA (reference sequence).

This clonotype has ten or more counts. V gene TRBV7-2 combines with J gene TRBJ1-2; D call uncertain. Germline V lookup: CDR1 SGHTA, CDR2 FQGNSA. Between the trimmed V and J ends, which lost 3 bases and 6 bases, there was a span of 11 bases. The CDR3 is 13 residues long. As DNA, the CDR3 is TGTGCCAGCAGCTTTATCGGGAAGGATGGCTACACCTTC. It is translated as CASSFIGKDGYTF. The full variable domain, with the rest looked up from reference TRBV7-2 and TRBJ1-2, is GAGVSQSPSNKVTEKGKDVELRCDPISGHTALYWYRQSLGQGLEFLIYFQGNSAPDKSGLPSDRFSAERTGGSVSTLTIQRTQQEDSAVYLCASSFIGKDGYTFGSGTRLTVV.

This clonotype has only a few counts. The CDR3 DNA sequence: TGTGCCAGCACCCGGGCCCCGGGCACTGAAGCTTTCTTT. Amino acids: CASTRAPGTEAFF. V and J are TRBV6-5 and TRBJ1-1; D gene ambiguous. The CDR3 has 13 residues. V lost 7 bases, J lost 4 bases, and 13 bases lay in between. The germline CDR1 and CDR2 sequences are MNHEY and SVGAGI.

V is TRBV12-3 or TRBV12-4 and J is TRBJ2-1; TRBD2 is a possible D gene (6 bases). V was shortened by 4 bases and J by 4 bases, with 14 bases between the two germline ends. The CDR3 totals 15 residues. The CDR3 coding sequence is TGTGCCAGCAGTTCCAAGTGGGGAGGTTACAATGAGCAGTTCTTC. Its protein product is CASSSKWGGYNEQFF.

The chain couples TRBV19 to TRBJ2-7, with D unclear. The V gene's germline CDR1 is LNHDA and CDR2 SQIVND (reference sequence). V shed 5 bases and J shed 0 bases, with 11 bases lying between them. This CDR3 comprises 14 residues. The DNA of the CDR3 is TGTGCCAGTAGTTCCCCGGGTGACTCCTACGAGCAGTACTTC. Translated: CASSSPGDSYEQYF. Variable domain in full (rest from reference TRBV19 and TRBJ2-7): DGGITQSPKYLFRKEGQNVTLSCEQNLNHDAMYWYRQDPGQGLRLIYYSQIVNDFQKGDIAEGYSVSREKKESFPLTVTSAQKNPTAFYLCASSSPGDSYEQYFGPGTRLTVT.

The rearrangement joins TRBV2 to TRBJ1-1; the match to TRBD1 covers 7 bases. Trimming at V came to 6 bases and at J to 4 bases, leaving 8 bases not matched to a gene. The CDR3 contains 14 residues. CDR1 is SNHLY, CDR2 FYNNEI, per germline. The CDR3 DNA is TGTGCCAGCAGGGGGAACAACAGGGGCACTGAAGCTTTCTTT. Its translation: CASRGNNRGTEAFF.

This clonotype was seen repeatedly, ten times or more. The chain employs TRBV7-9 and TRBJ1-1, with D perhaps matching TRBD1 (5 bases). Between the trimmed V and J ends, which lost 5 bases and 6 bases, there was a span of 10 bases. CDR3 length: 12 amino acids. Germline V gene sequence: CDR1 SEHNR, CDR2 FQNEAQ (reference sequence). The CDR3 nucleotides are TGTGCCAGCAGCATCAGGGTGGCTGAAGCTTTCTTT. This gives the protein CASSIRVAEAFF. Full variable domain (outside the CDR3, taken from reference TRBV7-9 and TRBJ1-1): DTGVSQNPRHKITKRGQNVTFRCDPISEHNRLYWYRQTLGQGPEFLTYFQNEAQLEKSRLLSDRFSAERPKGSFSTLEIQRTEQGDSAMYLCASSIRVAEAFFGQGTRLTVV.

This clonotype appeared a few times. The chain uses TRBV27 and TRBJ2-5; D may be TRBD1 (6 bases). This CDR3 is 14 amino acids long. V shed 8 bases and J shed 5 bases, with 18 bases lying between them. The germline V gene encodes CDR1 MNHEY and CDR2 SMNVEV (reference sequence). The CDR3 loop is CASRGGTARETQYF. In DNA form, the CDR3 reads TGTGCCAGCCGAGGGGGTACTGCGCGTGAGACCCAGTACTTC.

As regards this clonotype: A much larger clone lies one base from this, so it may be a read error. This sequence joins TRBV12-3 or TRBV12-4 and TRBJ1-1, with a possible D match to TRBD1 (6 bases). The CDR3 runs to 14 residues. The CDR3 coding sequence is TGTGCCAACAGTTTCGGACAGTCCAACACTGAAGCTTTCTTT. The encoded protein is CANSFGQSNTEAFF.

This sequence joins TRBV7-8 and TRBJ2-2; 12 bases line up with TRBD2. CDR1 is SGHVS and CDR2 is FQNEAQ in the germline V gene. Trimming cost V 5 bases and J 6 bases; bases outside gene matches: 10. The CDR3 loop spans 17 amino acids. The CDR3 spells CASSTRLAGGRSGELFF. CDR3 coding DNA: TGTGCCAGCAGCACCCGTCTAGCGGGGGGGCGCTCCGGGGAGCTGTTTTTT.

This clonotype has only a few counts. The chain links TRBV11-1 to TRBJ2-1, with D perhaps matching TRBD2 (5 bases). V gave up 1 base and J gave up 5 bases, with 9 bases separating them. CDR1 SGHAT and CDR2 FQDESV come from the germline V gene (reference sequence). This CDR3 is 14 amino acids long. The DNA for the CDR3 is TGTGCCAGCAGCTTAGAACGACTAAACAATGAGCAGTTCTTC. Its translation: CASSLERLNNEQFF.

The V gene is TRBV7-2, the J gene TRBJ1-6; 7 bases are shared with TRBD1. The CDR3 length is 14 residues. Germline loops: CDR1 SGHTA, CDR2 FQGNSA. J lost 7 bases, V lost 4 bases, and 4 bases had no gene match. CDR3 in DNA: TGTGCCAGCAGCTCGGGACAGACGAATTCACCCCTCCACTTT. Residues: CASSSGQTNSPLHF.